The 2 T cell receptor beta chains presented below share a single source sample, sequenced in a study of OX40 agonist ivuxolimab in advanced cancers. Libraries were prepared by immunoSEQ multiplex PCR; TCRdb keeps only in-frame clonotypes and omits some of them. The sample yields around 94,000 clones, roughly nine tenths seen once. Sample: CD4+ or CD8+ T cells sorted from blood, taken in a trial of the OX40 agonist ivuxolimab. Source of these receptors: an adult with an advanced solid tumor such as melanoma, head and neck, liver or kidney cancer.

This clone was seen once. In DNA, the CDR3 is TGTGCCAGCAGCTTGGGATGGACAAGTAATAGGGAGCAGTACTTC. Translation gives CASSLGWTSNREQYF. V gene TRBV5-5 combines with J gene TRBJ2-7, with D possibly being TRBD1 (5 bases). The germline gives CDR1 SGHKS, CDR2 YYEKEE (reference sequence). The CDR3 has 15 amino acids. The V end lost 0 bases, the J end lost 7 bases, and 17 bases lay between the germline ends.

The rearrangement uses TRBV4-1 and TRBJ2-7; D possibly corresponds to TRBD1 (6 bases). The CDR3 consists of 17 residues. Trimming took off 4 bases at V and 3 bases at J, with 22 bases between the two ends. Germline CDR1 MGHRA, CDR2 YSYEKL. The CDR3 here is CASSPRPPGDAFYEQYF. The CDR3 DNA is TGCGCCAGCAGCCCCAGACCCCCAGGGGATGCTTTCTACGAGCAGTACTTC.